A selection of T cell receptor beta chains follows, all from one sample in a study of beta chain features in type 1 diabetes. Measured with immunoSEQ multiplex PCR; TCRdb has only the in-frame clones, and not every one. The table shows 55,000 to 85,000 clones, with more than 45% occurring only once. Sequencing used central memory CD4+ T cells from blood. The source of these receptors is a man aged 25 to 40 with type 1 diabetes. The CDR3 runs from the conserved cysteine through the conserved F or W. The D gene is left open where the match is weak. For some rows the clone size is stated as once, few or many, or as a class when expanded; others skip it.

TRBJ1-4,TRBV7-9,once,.,TGTGCCAGCAGCTTAGGGGGGCCGGACAGTGAAAAACTGTTTTTT,CASSLGGPDSEKLFF
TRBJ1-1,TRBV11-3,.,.,TGTGCCAGCAGCTTCGGGTTTGGAGCTTTCTTT,CASSFGFGAFF
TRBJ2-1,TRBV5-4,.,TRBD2,TGTGCCAGCAGCCCGCGACTAGCGGGAGTGGAAGAGCAGTTCTTC,CASSPRLAGVEEQFF
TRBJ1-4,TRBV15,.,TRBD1,TGTGCCACCAGCAGGGACAGGGGGTCCGCAACTAATGAAAAACTGTTTTTT,CATSRDRGSATNEKLFF
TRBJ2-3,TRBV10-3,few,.,TGTGCCATCATGTACACAGGGACAGATACGCAGTATTTT,CAIMYTGTDTQYF
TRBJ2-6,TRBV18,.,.,TGTGCCAGCTCACCAAGCACCTCTGGGGCCAACGTCCTGACTTTC,CASSPSTSGANVLTF
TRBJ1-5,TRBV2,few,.,TGTGCCAGCAAACTTAGCAATCAGCCCCAGCATTTT,CASKLSNQPQHF
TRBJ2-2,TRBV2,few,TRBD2,TGTGCCAGCAGGGAACTAGCGGGGGGAGCCGGGGAGCTGTTTTTT,CASRELAGGAGELFF
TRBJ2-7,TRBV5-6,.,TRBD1,TGTGCCAGCAGCTCCTGGGGGACAGGAGCCTACGAGCAGTACTTC,CASSSWGTGAYEQYF
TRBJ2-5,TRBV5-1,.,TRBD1,TGCGCCAGCAGCACAGCTACGACAGGGGCAGAGACCCAGTACTTC,CASSTATTGAETQYF
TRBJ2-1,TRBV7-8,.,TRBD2,TGTGCCAGCAGCTCCGGACTAGCGGGGACGGATGAGCAGTTCTTC,CASSSGLAGTDEQFF
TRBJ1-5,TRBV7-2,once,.,TGTGCCAGCAGCGGCCGGGAGGGCACAGGTCAGCCCCAGCATTTT,CASSGREGTGQPQHF
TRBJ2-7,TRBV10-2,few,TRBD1,TGCGCCAGCAGAGACCGGGACAGGGGTTACGAGCAGTACTTC,CASRDRDRGYEQYF
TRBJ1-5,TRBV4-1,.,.,TGCGCCAGCAGCCAGGGCAGGGCTATTAATAGCAATCAGCCCCAGCATTTT,CASSQGRAINSNQPQHF
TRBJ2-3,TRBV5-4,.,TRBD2,TGTGCCAGCAGCTTCTTAGGACTAGCGGGAGGTCTACTAGATACGCAGTATTTT,CASSFLGLAGGLLDTQYF
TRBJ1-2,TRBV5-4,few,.,TGTGCCAGCAGCTCACAGGGCTTGCTTCGGGGCTACACCTTC,CASSSQGLLRGYTF
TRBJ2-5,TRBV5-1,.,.,TGCGCCAGCAGCTTGCTGGGCCTGGAGGGGGAGACCCAGTACTTC,CASSLLGLEGETQYF
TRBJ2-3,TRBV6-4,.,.,TGTGCCAGCAGTGCGACAGGCACAGATACGCAGTATTTT,CASSATGTDTQYF
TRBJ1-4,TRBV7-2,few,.,TGTGCCAGCAGCTTAGGACCGGCCGGGGCTAATGAAAAACTGTTTTTT,CASSLGPAGANEKLFF
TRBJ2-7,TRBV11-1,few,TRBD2,TGTGCCAGCAGCTCCGGGACTAGCGGCTCCTACGAGCAGTACTTC,CASSSGTSGSYEQYF
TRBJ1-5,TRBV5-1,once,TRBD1,TGCGCCAGCAGCGCGACAGGGCGAAATCAGCCCCAGCATTTT,CASSATGRNQPQHF
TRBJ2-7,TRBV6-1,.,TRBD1,TGTGCCAGCAGTGATTTTCGGGACAGAATTTTC,CASSDFRDRIF
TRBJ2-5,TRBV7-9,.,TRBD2,TGTGCCAGCAGCTTAGGATCACTAGCGGGGCGGCTTCGGGAGACCCAGTACTTC,CASSLGSLAGRLRETQYF
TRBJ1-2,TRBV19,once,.,TGTGCCAGCGGGACTAACTATGGCTACACCTTC,CASGTNYGYTF
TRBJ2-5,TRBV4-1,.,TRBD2,TGCGCCAGCAGCCAAGGGACAGCGGGGGGCCAAGAGACCCAGTACTTC,CASSQGTAGGQETQYF
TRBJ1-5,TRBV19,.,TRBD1,TGTGCCAGTACCCCTGATCCGGACAGGATCCATCAGCCCCAGCATTTT,CASTPDPDRIHQPQHF
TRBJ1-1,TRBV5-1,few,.,TGCGCCAGCAGCTTGAAGTGGGGCGGAGGGACTGAAGCTTTCTTT,CASSLKWGGGTEAFF
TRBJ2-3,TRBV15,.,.,TGTGCCACCAGAGGCACTAACACAGATACGCAGTATTTT,CATRGTNTDTQYF
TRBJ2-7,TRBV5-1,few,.,TGCGCCAGCACCCTTCTAAGTCTGTGGGAGTTTACGGAGCAGTACTTC,CASTLLSLWEFTEQYF
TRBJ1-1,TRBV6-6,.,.,TGTGCCAGCAGTTACTCGCAGGGGCGCGGCACTGAAGCTTTCTTT,CASSYSQGRGTEAFF
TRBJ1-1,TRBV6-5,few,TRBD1,TGTGCCGGCAGTCAACAGGGGGCAGGCACTGAAGCTTTCTTT,CAGSQQGAGTEAFF
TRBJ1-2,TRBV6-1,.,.,TGTGCCAGCAGTGAACGGGAGCTCAACTATGGCTACACCTTC,CASSERELNYGYTF
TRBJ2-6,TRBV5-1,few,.,TGCGCCAGCAGCTCTTCAGGGGTGGCGGCCAACGTCCTGACTTTC,CASSSSGVAANVLTF
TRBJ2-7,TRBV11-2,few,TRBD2,TGTGCCAGCAGCCCAGGACTAGCGGCAGTTAAACGAGAGCAGTACTTC,CASSPGLAAVKREQYF
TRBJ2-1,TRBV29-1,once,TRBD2,TGCAGCGTGGGCCGGGAGGACAATGAGCAGTTCTTC,CSVGREDNEQFF
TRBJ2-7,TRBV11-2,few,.,TGTGCCAGCAGCTTAGGCAGCTACGAGCAGTACTTC,CASSLGSYEQYF
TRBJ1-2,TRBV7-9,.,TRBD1,TGTGCCAGCAGCGCCGGGACAGTATATGGCTACACCTTC,CASSAGTVYGYTF
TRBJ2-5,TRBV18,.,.,TGTGCCAGCTCACCACGAACTAGCCACGGGGGGACCCAGTACTTC,CASSPRTSHGGTQYF
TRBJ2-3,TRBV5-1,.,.,TGCGCCAGCAGCTTCCAGGTTAGCACAGATACGCAGTATTTT,CASSFQVSTDTQYF
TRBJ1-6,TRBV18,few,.,TGTGCCAGCTCACCAAGTCCGGGGAGGGAGTCACCCCTCCACTTT,CASSPSPGRESPLHF
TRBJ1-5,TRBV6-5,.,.,TGTGCCAGCAGTTATGGGCAGGGCAATCAGCCCCAGCATTTT,CASSYGQGNQPQHF
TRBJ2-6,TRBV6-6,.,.,TGTGCCAGCAGTTACTCCACAGCTGGGGCCAACGTCCTGACTTTC,CASSYSTAGANVLTF
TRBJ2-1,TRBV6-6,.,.,TGTGCCAGCCGGGGCAATGAGCAGTTCTTC,CASRGNEQFF
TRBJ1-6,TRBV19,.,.,TGTGCCAGTAGTAACAGGGACATCGGTTCACCCCTCCACTTT,CASSNRDIGSPLHF
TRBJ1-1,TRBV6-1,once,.,TGTGCCAGCAGAGCCAGGGGGAACACTGAAGCTTTCTTT,CASRARGNTEAFF
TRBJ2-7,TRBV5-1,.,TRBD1,TGCGCCAGCAGCTTGGCAGGGGGCACCTACGAGCAGTACTTC,CASSLAGGTYEQYF
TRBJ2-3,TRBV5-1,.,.,TGCGCCAGCAGCTTGGTAGGGGGGGCCACAGATACGCAGTATTTT,CASSLVGGATDTQYF
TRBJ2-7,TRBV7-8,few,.,TGTGCCAGCAGCTTACGGGTGTCCTACGAGCAGTACTTC,CASSLRVSYEQYF
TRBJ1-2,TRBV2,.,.,TGTGCCAGCAGTGATCGACGAGACAGTCCCTATGGCTACACCTTC,CASSDRRDSPYGYTF
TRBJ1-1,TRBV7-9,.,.,TGTGCCAGCAGCTTAGACTGGGGGGGCACTGAAGCTTTCTTT,CASSLDWGGTEAFF
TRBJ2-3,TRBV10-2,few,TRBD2,TGCGCCAGCAGTGAGGAGACTAGCGGGAGTCTCCGCGCAACACAGTATACGCAGTATTTT,CASSEETSGSLRATQYTQYF
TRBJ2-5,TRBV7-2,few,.,TGTGCCAGCAGCTTAGGGCTACGAGGGGGTGAGACCCAGTACTTC,CASSLGLRGGETQYF
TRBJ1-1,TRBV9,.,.,TGTGCCAGCAGCACCCAGGGTGACACTGAAGCTTTCTTT,CASSTQGDTEAFF
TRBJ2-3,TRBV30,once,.,TGTGCCTGGAGTGTTGGTACTGGTACAGATACGCAGTATTTT,CAWSVGTGTDTQYF
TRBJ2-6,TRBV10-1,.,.,TGCGCCAGCAGTGACCAAAGGGAGGCTGGGGCCAACGTCCTGACTTTC,CASSDQREAGANVLTF
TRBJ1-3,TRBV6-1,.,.,TGTGCCAGCAGTGCCGGGACACTCGGAAACACCATATACTTT,CASSAGTLGNTIYF
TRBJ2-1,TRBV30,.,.,TGTGCCTGGAGTGTTAGGCGGGTGGTCTACAATGAGCAGTTCTTC,CAWSVRRVVYNEQFF
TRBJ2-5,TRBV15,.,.,TGTGCCACCAGCAGAGATAACTCTGAGCAAGAGACCCAGTACTTC,CATSRDNSEQETQYF
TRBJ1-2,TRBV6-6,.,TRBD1,TGTGCCAGCATAGACCGGGACAGGGAAAACTATGGCTACACCTTC,CASIDRDRENYGYTF
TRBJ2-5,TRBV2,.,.,TGTGCCAGCACCCCCGCCCTAGGGGGGACCCAGTACTTC,CASTPALGGTQYF